The 10 T cell receptor beta chains listed next were all sequenced from one sample in a study of blood T cell repertoires in COVID-19. TCRdb keeps only in-frame clones here, not all; method: immunoSEQ multiplex PCR. The profile shows some 300,000 clones, 90% of them singletons. Sequenced input: peripheral blood. These TCRs come from a middle-aged woman with COVID-19, enrolled during active disease.

The V and J genes are TRBV5-1 and TRBJ1-6; TRBD1 is a possible D gene (6 bases). This CDR3 contains 15 residues. V lost 0 bases and J lost 8, with 12 bases in between. Per the germline V gene, CDR1 is SGHRS and CDR2 is YFSETQ. The CDR3 sequence: CASSLANNRDSPLHF. CDR3 DNA sequence: TGCGCCAGCAGCTTGGCCAATAACAGGGATTCACCCCTCCACTTT.

The chain carries TRBV14 and TRBJ2-1, with 12 positions matching TRBD2. From germline, CDR1 is SGHDN and CDR2 FVKESK. V lost 5 bases and J lost 4; bases outside the gene matches: 15. The CDR3 is made up of 19 amino acids. CDR3 nucleotides: TGTGCCAGCAGCTCCCTTTGGGCTAGCGGGGGGGCCGTTTACAATGAGCAGTTCTTC. It encodes CASSSLWASGGAVYNEQFF.

The chain is built from TRBV27 and TRBJ1-1; 7 nucleotides align to TRBD1. The V gene's germline CDR1 is MNHEY and CDR2 SMNVEV (reference sequence). This CDR3 is 16 amino acids long. The V gene end was trimmed by 10 bases and the J gene end by 4 bases; junction bases not matched to a gene: 18. The CDR3 nucleotides are TGTGCCACCCTCCCCCGGAAGGGGGCGCAGACCACTGAAGCTTTCTTT. Encoded protein: CATLPRKGAQTTEAFF.

This clone was seen a few times. The chain employs TRBV4-2 and TRBJ2-2; D is uncertain. CDR1 and CDR2 (germline): LGHNA, YNFKEQ. The CDR3 extends over 14 amino acids. Trimming shortened V by 1 base and J by 1 base, and 4 bases separated the two germline ends. CDR3 coding DNA: TGTGCCAGCAGCCAAGCAGGGAACACCGGGGAGCTGTTTTTT. Translating it yields CASSQAGNTGELFF.

The V gene is TRBV5-1, the J gene TRBJ2-5; 7 nucleotides align to TRBD1. The J segment lost 2 bases and the V segment lost 4 bases, leaving 11 bases of the junction unmatched. The CDR3 totals 16 residues. Germline assignment: CDR1 SGHRS and CDR2 YFSETQ. CDR3 nucleotides: TGCGCCAGCAGCGCATGGATGGGACAGAGACAAGAGACCCAGTACTTC. Translation gives CASSAWMGQRQETQYF.

CDR3 sequence (DNA): TGTGCCAGCAGCCAAGATAGTCGGTGGACAGTCACGTACACCTTC. It specifies CASSQDSRWTVTYTF. The chain couples TRBV4-2 to TRBJ1-2, with D perhaps matching TRBD1 (6 bases). Germline CDR1 LGHNA, CDR2 YNFKEQ. The CDR3 runs 15 residues. Deletions cut 0 bases from V and 11 bases from J, with 19 bases between.

V and J are TRBV5-1 and TRBJ2-2; 8 nucleotides match TRBD1. The CDR3 is 15 residues long. J was trimmed by 6 bases and V by 3 bases; bases with no gene match: 7. CDR1 SGHRS and CDR2 YFSETQ come from the germline V gene. CDR3 sequence: CASSSTGVRAGELFF. In DNA form, the CDR3 reads TGCGCCAGCAGCTCGACAGGGGTTAGGGCCGGGGAGCTGTTTTTT.

V gene TRBV6-5 combines with J gene TRBJ2-7, with D possibly being TRBD1 (5 bases). The CDR3 spans 16 residues. The V gene's germline CDR1 is MNHEY and CDR2 SVGAGI. Trimming took 3 bases from V and 5 from J, leaving 20 bases between them. CDR3 in amino acids: CASSYRPKRGGNEQYF. The CDR3 region has the DNA TGTGCCAGCAGTTATAGGCCCAAAAGGGGTGGCAACGAGCAGTACTTC.

The J gene is TRBJ1-2, the V gene TRBV19; unclear D gene. CDR1 is LNHDA, CDR2 SQIVND, per germline (reference sequence). Trimming removed 3 bases at V and 7 bases at J, with 15 bases between. CDR3 length: 14 residues. The CDR3 loop reads CASSMTPGISGYTF. CDR3 coding DNA: TGTGCCAGTAGTATGACGCCGGGAATAAGTGGCTACACCTTC.

In nucleotides, the CDR3 is TGTGCCAGTAGCCGGACAGGACCCTCCTACGAGCAGTACTTC. Its protein is CASSRTGPSYEQYF. V usage is TRBV19 and J usage is TRBJ2-7; TRBD1 agrees at 7 bases. Germline V gene lookup returns CDR1 LNHDA and CDR2 SQIVND (reference sequence). The CDR3 has 14 amino acids. The V and J ends lost 6 bases and 0 bases, in that order; junction bases with no gene match: 5. Complete variable domain (other parts from reference TRBV19 and TRBJ2-7): DGGITQSPKYLFRKEGQNVTLSCEQNLNHDAMYWYRQDPGQGLRLIYYSQIVNDFQKGDIAEGYSVSREKKESFPLTVTSAQKNPTAFYLCASSRTGPSYEQYFGPGTRLTVT.